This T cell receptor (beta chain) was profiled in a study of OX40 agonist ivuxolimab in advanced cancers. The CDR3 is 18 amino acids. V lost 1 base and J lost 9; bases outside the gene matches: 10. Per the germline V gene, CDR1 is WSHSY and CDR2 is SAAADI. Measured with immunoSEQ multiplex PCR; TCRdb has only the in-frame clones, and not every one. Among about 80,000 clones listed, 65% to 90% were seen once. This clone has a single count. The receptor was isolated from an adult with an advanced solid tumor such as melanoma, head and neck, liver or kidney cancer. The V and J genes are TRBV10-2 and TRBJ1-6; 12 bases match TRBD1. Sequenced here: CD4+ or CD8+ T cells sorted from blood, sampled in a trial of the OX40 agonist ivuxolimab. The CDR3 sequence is CASSEYRRGGQGASPLHF. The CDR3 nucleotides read TGCGCCAGCAGTGAGTATCGTCGAGGGGGACAGGGGGCTTCACCCCTCCACTTT.